The rows below give T cell receptor beta chains drawn from one sample of a study of blood T cell repertoires in COVID-19. The data were produced by immunoSEQ multiplex PCR, yet TCRdb's version contains in-frame clones alone and is incomplete. The table has a few hundred thousand clones, nearly 90% seen once; the top ten hold under 2.5%. The specimen sequenced was peripheral blood. The receptors originated from a woman in her sixties with COVID-19, enrolled during active disease. Both conserved end residues are part of each CDR3. D genes are given only for firm matches. The size entry is marked missing in some rows and otherwise reads once, few, many or a size class.

. TRBJ2-1 . TRBV9 CASSVSGLSYNEQFF TGTGCCAGCAGCGTTAGCGGCCTCTCCTACAATGAGCAGTTCTTC
. TRBJ1-1 . TRBV6-5 CASSYSPRLNTEAFF TGTGCCAGCAGTTACTCTCCCAGATTGAACACTGAAGCTTTCTTT
once TRBJ2-3 TRBD2 TRBV10-3 CAIRRGGDTDTQYF TGTGCCATCAGGCGGGGGGGGGACACAGATACGCAGTATTTT
. TRBJ1-6 TRBD1 TRBV10-2 CASSDRGDSPLHF TGCGCCAGCAGTGACAGGGGGGATTCACCCCTCCACTTT
. TRBJ1-1 TRBD1 TRBV7-3 CASSLAGTVKAFF TGTGCCAGCAGCTTAGCGGGGACAGTGAAGGCTTTCTTT
. TRBJ2-3 TRBD1 TRBV19 CASSIDRGRDTQYF TGTGCCAGTAGTATAGATAGGGGGCGGGATACGCAGTATTTT
. TRBJ1-1 TRBD1 TRBV11-3 CASSLTGVNTEAFF TGTGCCAGCAGCCTGACAGGGGTGAACACTGAAGCTTTCTTT
. TRBJ1-1 TRBD1 TRBV7-9 CASSLAQGAGEAFF TGTGCCAGCAGCTTAGCACAGGGGGCGGGGGAAGCTTTCTTT
. TRBJ1-2 . TRBV7-9 CASSSPEGSYGYTF TGTGCCAGCAGCTCCCCGGAGGGTTCGTATGGCTACACCTTC
. TRBJ2-1 . TRBV5-1 CASSFRGRQVLDEQFF TGCGCCAGCAGCTTTAGGGGCCGGCAGGTCCTCGATGAGCAGTTCTTC
once TRBJ1-3 . TRBV29-1 CSVGQGSGNTIYF TGCAGCGTTGGGCAGGGCTCTGGAAACACCATATATTTT
. TRBJ1-1 . TRBV5-4 CASSPHRGTEAFF TGTGCCAGCAGCCCGCATCGGGGGACTGAAGCTTTCTTT
. TRBJ1-4 TRBD1 TRBV5-1 CASSSAGTGATNEKLFF TGCGCCAGCAGCTCAGCCGGGACAGGCGCAACTAATGAAAAACTGTTTTTT
. TRBJ1-2 TRBD1 TRBV25-1 CASTGGSGYTF TGTGCCAGCACAGGGGGCTCTGGCTACACCTTC
. TRBJ2-7 TRBD1 TRBV7-6 CASSRTGAYEQYF TGTGCCAGCAGCAGGACAGGGGCCTACGAGCAGTACTTC
once TRBJ1-6 . TRBV12-5 CASGHQRQGSSPLHF TGTGCTAGTGGCCACCAAAGGCAGGGAAGCTCACCCCTCCACTTT
. TRBJ2-1 . TRBV29-1 CSVEYQDRAAIGEQFF TGCAGCGTTGAGTACCAGGACAGAGCGGCGATTGGTGAGCAGTTCTTC
. TRBJ1-1 . TRBV7-3 CASSFGHGNTEAFF TGTGCCAGCAGCTTCGGACATGGGAACACTGAAGCTTTCTTT
. TRBJ1-2 . TRBV6-5 CASSYSRGLGGYTF TGTGCCAGCAGTTACTCGCGGGGCCTGGGGGGCTACACCTTC
once TRBJ1-2 . TRBV15 CATSTTGPIYGYTF TGTGCCACCAGCACAACAGGGCCAATTTATGGCTACACCTTC
. TRBJ1-1 . TRBV15 CATSRDRSVGAEAFF TGTGCCACCAGCAGAGATAGGAGCGTCGGCGCTGAAGCTTTCTTT
. TRBJ1-5 TRBD1 TRBV3-1/TRBV3-2 CASSQGGTGSNQPQHF TGTGCCAGCAGCCAAGGGGGGACAGGAAGCAATCAGCCCCAGCATTTT
. TRBJ2-3 . TRBV19 CASSIDITGSNPSTDTQYF TGTGCCAGTAGTATAGATATAACAGGGTCGAATCCTAGCACAGATACGCAGTATTTT
once TRBJ2-1 TRBD2 TRBV9 CASSPRLAGGPYEQFF TGTGCCAGCAGCCCAAGACTAGCGGGGGGGCCCTATGAGCAGTTCTTC
. TRBJ2-1 TRBD1 TRBV7-8 CASSLEGQGIFYNEQFF TGTGCCAGCAGCTTAGAAGGACAGGGTATCTTCTACAATGAGCAGTTCTTC
. TRBJ1-1 TRBD1 TRBV2 CASSEIGTGMKTEAFF TGTGCCAGCAGTGAAATTGGGACAGGGATGAAGACTGAAGCTTTCTTT
. TRBJ2-2 . TRBV7-8 CASSFQGDTGELFF TGTGCCAGCAGCTTCCAGGGCGACACCGGGGAGCTGTTTTTT
. TRBJ1-2 . TRBV27 CASSSIGGYGYTF TGTGCCAGCAGTTCTATAGGGGGCTATGGCTACACCTTC
once TRBJ2-4 . TRBV6-5 CASRSQGAKNIQYF TGTGCCAGCCGATCACAGGGTGCCAAAAACATTCAGTACTTC
once TRBJ1-4 . TRBV27 CASSVRGREKLFF TGTGCCAGCAGTGTCCGGGGAAGAGAAAAACTGTTTTTT
. TRBJ1-1 . TRBV29-1 CSVVYTEAFF TGCAGCGTTGTATACACTGAAGCTTTCTTT
. TRBJ1-5 . TRBV19 CASSDSGGSNQPQHF TGTGCCAGTAGTGACTCGGGTGGGAGCAATCAGCCCCAGCATTTT